Described below is a single TCR beta chain sequence and its context. The sample comes from a study of cytomegalovirus exposure and HLA in healthy donors. V dropped 6 bases and J dropped 4 bases, with 12 bases sitting between them. This CDR3 has 13 residues. Germline CDR1 reads MNHEY; CDR2 reads SMNVEV (reference sequence). Both 60 Vbeta primers and 13 Jbeta primers went into the PCR. Sequencing used immunoSEQ multiplex PCR; TCRdb keeps in-frame clones, though not all of them. There are 100,000 to 150,000 clones in the sample, with 2.5% to 3% held by the top ten. The chain combines TRBV27 with TRBJ1-2; unclear D gene. Sequenced input: PBMCs. This TCR came from a young man in good health and CMV-seronegative. CDR3 loop: CASRVNTGYGYTF. The CDR3 DNA reads TGTGCCAGCAGAGTCAACACGGGCTATGGCTACACCTTC.